These 20 T cell receptor beta chains originate from one sample sequenced in a study of T cell responses to AZD1222 COVID-19 vaccine. Clones were read by immunoSEQ multiplex PCR, and TCRdb kept only the in-frame ones, dropping some. The table includes roughly 200,000 clones, approximately 90% detected once. The sample was peripheral blood, taken 28 days after the second dose of the MenACWY control vaccine. Source of these receptors: an adult who received the MenACWY meningococcal vaccine as a control.

The chain is built from TRBV6-6 and TRBJ1-1; D gene ambiguous. The CDR3 is 14 residues long. The germline CDR1 and CDR2 sequences are MNHNY and SVGAGI (reference sequence). The V and J ends lost 2 bases and 0 bases respectively, with 7 bases between them. CDR3 nucleotides: TGTGCCAGCAGTTACGGAAATATGAACACTGAAGCTTTCTTT. Translating gives CASSYGNMNTEAFF.

The chain joins TRBV5-1 to TRBJ1-1; 7 bases map to TRBD1. The CDR3 contains 15 residues. Germline-derived CDR1 and CDR2 are SGHRS and YFSETQ. V shed 3 bases, J shed 3 bases, and the junction held 8 bases outside the gene matches. CDR3 bases: TGCGCCAGCAGCTCTCTGACAGGGTCCCACACTGAAGCTTTCTTT. Protein product: CASSSLTGSHTEAFF. Full variable domain (outside the CDR3, taken from reference TRBV5-1 and TRBJ1-1): KAGVTQTPRYLIKTRGQQVTLSCSPISGHRSVSWYQQTPGQGLQFLFEYFSETQRNKGNFPGRFSGRQFSNSRSEMNVSTLELGDSALYLCASSSLTGSHTEAFFGQGTRLTVV.

This clone was seen a single time. The chain has TRBV3-1 (or the pseudogene TRBV3-2) and TRBJ1-5, with D possibly TRBD1 on 6 matching bases. The ends were cut back, 6 bases at V and 4 bases at J, with 22 bases in the middle. The CDR3 is 17 residues long. Looked up from germline, CDR1 is LGHDT and CDR2 is YNNKEL (reference sequence). CDR3 coding DNA: TGTGCCAGCAGTTCCTACACAGGGTCGTTTTCAAATCAGCCCCAGCATTTT. Translating it yields CASSSYTGSFSNQPQHF.

V and J are TRBV6-5 and TRBJ2-5, with TRBD1 identical over 7 bases. The CDR3 loop spans 13 amino acids. The germline V gene has CDR1 MNHEY and CDR2 SVGAGI. V trimming: 8 bases; J trimming: 1 base; junction bases outside the gene matches: 4. The chain's CDR3 is CASSQGPQETQYF. CDR3 nucleotide sequence: TGTGCCAGCTCACAGGGGCCCCAAGAGACCCAGTACTTC.

The chain uses TRBV3-1 (or the pseudogene TRBV3-2) and TRBJ1-1; unclear D gene. Trimming left V 1 base short and J 2 bases short, with 20 bases between. In germline, CDR1 is LGHDT, CDR2 YNNKEL (reference sequence). The CDR3 covers 18 residues. The chain's CDR3 is CASSQGEQPMEGNTEAFF. The CDR3 DNA follows: TGTGCCAGCAGCCAAGGGGAACAGCCGATGGAGGGAAACACTGAAGCTTTCTTT.

The J gene is TRBJ1-5, the V gene TRBV7-9; D possibly corresponds to TRBD1 (6 bases). The CDR3 has 15 amino acids. Trimming shortened V by 8 bases and J by 3 bases, and 17 bases separated the two germline ends. Germline-derived CDR1 and CDR2 are SEHNR and FQNEAQ (reference sequence). This CDR3 is CASPLLYRDNQPQHF. DNA of the CDR3: TGTGCCAGCCCCCTCCTTTACAGGGACAATCAGCCCCAGCATTTT.

Only one count was recorded for this clone. V is TRBV5-1 and J is TRBJ1-2; D is unresolved. Trimming took 0 bases from V and 2 from J, leaving 8 bases between them. The germline V gene encodes CDR1 SGHRS and CDR2 YFSETQ. CDR3 length equals 14 residues. The CDR3 reads CASSLEAVNYGYTF. DNA for the CDR3: TGCGCCAGCAGCTTGGAGGCGGTGAACTATGGCTACACCTTC.

This clone was detected only a few times. The gene calls are TRBV28 and TRBJ2-5, with a weak D call TRBD2 (6 bases). V was pared by 3 bases and J by 5 bases, with 19 bases between. The CDR3 consists of 16 residues. CDR1 is MDHEN and CDR2 is SYDVKM in the germline V gene. The CDR3 DNA is TGTGCCAGCAGTTTGTCCTATCGGAGGGCGGGCGAGACCCAGTACTTC. The encoded protein is CASSLSYRRAGETQYF.

There are a few counts of this clone. The chain is built from TRBV27 and TRBJ1-2, with no clear D. The CDR3 runs 14 residues. Trimming left V 2 bases short and J 8 bases short, with 15 bases between. The germline gives CDR1 MNHEY, CDR2 SMNVEV (reference sequence). CDR3 sequence: CASSLGSGVGGYTF. The CDR3 DNA reads TGTGCCAGCAGTTTAGGCTCTGGAGTGGGAGGCTACACCTTC.

The chain employs TRBV9 and TRBJ2-7; the D is unclear. Germline CDR1 reads SGDLS; CDR2 reads YYNGEE. This CDR3 is built from 14 residues. Between the trimmed V and J ends, which lost 0 bases and 0 bases, there was a span of 7 bases. CDR3 residues: CASSVDTDSYEQYF. The CDR3 region has the DNA TGTGCCAGCAGCGTAGACACTGACTCCTACGAGCAGTACTTC.

This clone was detected once. The gene calls are TRBV10-3 and TRBJ1-3, with D uncertain. Germline CDR1 and CDR2: ENHRY and SYGVKD. The CDR3 sequence is 17 residues long. The V end lost 3 bases, the J end lost 4 bases, and 19 bases lay between the germline ends. The CDR3 DNA reads TGTGCCATCAGTGATGTGCGGAAGAGGACGTTCGGAAACACCATATATTTT. Protein: CAISDVRKRTFGNTIYF.

This chain uses TRBV6-5 with TRBJ2-1, with unresolved D. There are 15 residues in the CDR3. V was pared by 2 bases and J by 1 base, with 9 bases between. CDR1 is MNHEY, CDR2 SVGAGI, per germline. CDR3 in DNA: TGTGCCAGCAGTTACGTAGGTGGGTCCTACAATGAGCAGTTCTTC. Translated, it gives CASSYVGGSYNEQFF.

This rearrangement joins TRBV29-1 to TRBJ1-1; no reliable D call. Germline values: CDR1 SQVTM, CDR2 ANQGSEA. This CDR3 has 14 residues. V lost 4 bases to trimming and J lost 0 bases, with 12 bases between them. DNA for the CDR3: TGCAGCGTTGGGTATTCAGCCCTGAACACTGAAGCTTTCTTT. This codes for CSVGYSALNTEAFF.

The genes are TRBV7-6 and TRBJ2-7, with a tentative D call TRBD2 (5 bases). Deletions cut 1 base from V and 3 bases from J, with 10 bases between. The germline gives CDR1 SGHVS, CDR2 FNYEAQ. The CDR3 covers 14 residues. CDR3 bases: TGTGCCAGCAGCTTAGTAGAGCGGAGCTACGAGCAGTACTTC. Protein product: CASSLVERSYEQYF.

This chain joins TRBV4-1 and TRBJ2-7; D may be TRBD2 (6 bases). V was cut by 1 base and J by 2 bases, with 18 bases left in between. Germline V gene sequence: CDR1 MGHRA, CDR2 YSYEKL. The CDR3 has 17 residues. The CDR3 bases are TGCGCCAGCAGCCAAGCGAATAGCGGTCCTAGTCCCTACGAGCAGTACTTC. Translating it yields CASSQANSGPSPYEQYF.

This chain links TRBV5-1 with TRBJ2-1, with TRBD2 identical over 8 bases. Germline V gene sequence: CDR1 SGHRS, CDR2 YFSETQ. V was pared by 2 bases and J by 2 bases, with 6 bases of the junction left unmatched. The CDR3 length is 16 residues. The CDR3 coding sequence is TGCGCCAGCAGCTTTAGCGGGATCAATACCTACAATGAGCAGTTCTTC. Protein: CASSFSGINTYNEQFF.

This clone came up a few times. The rearrangement joins TRBV7-9 to TRBJ1-2; unclear D gene. CDR3 length equals 15 residues. Deletions cut 5 bases from V and 3 bases from J, with 16 bases between. CDR1 is SEHNR and CDR2 is FQNEAQ in the germline V gene (reference sequence). CDR3 nucleotides: TGTGCCAGCAGCCCCGGGCGCTCGGGTTACTATGGCTACACCTTC. Translated: CASSPGRSGYYGYTF. Filled out from reference TRBV7-9 and TRBJ1-2, the complete variable domain reads DTGVSQNPRHKITKRGQNVTFRCDPISEHNRLYWYRQTLGQGPEFLTYFQNEAQLEKSRLLSDRFSAERPKGSFSTLEIQRTEQGDSAMYLCASSPGRSGYYGYTFGSGTRLTVV.

The V and J genes are TRBV5-5 and TRBJ1-2; D is ambiguous. This CDR3 has 13 amino acids. The germline V gene has CDR1 SGHKS and CDR2 YYEKEE (reference sequence). V lost 2 bases and J lost 5, with 10 bases in between. CDR3 DNA sequence: TGTGCCAGCAGCTTAACTGGGGATTATGGCTACACCTTC. Protein: CASSLTGDYGYTF.

This clone showed up just once. This chain links TRBV6-2 or TRBV6-3 with TRBJ2-1; D is undetermined. The CDR3 sequence is 15 residues long. The germline V gene encodes CDR1 MNHEY and CDR2 SVGEGT. Trimming pared 2 bases from V and 2 bases from J, leaving 10 bases between. DNA of the CDR3: TGTGCCAGCAGTTACACCCGCGACACCTACAATGAGCAGTTCTTC. Amino acid sequence: CASSYTRDTYNEQFF.

This chain uses TRBV28 with TRBJ1-1, with D possibly being TRBD1 (5 bases). The germline CDR1 and CDR2 sequences are MDHEN and SYDVKM. V gave up 6 bases and J gave up 3 bases, with 17 bases separating them. The CDR3 length is 15 residues. CDR3 region: CASSYGGDWDTEAFF. CDR3 sequence (DNA): TGTGCCAGCAGCTATGGGGGGGATTGGGACACTGAAGCTTTCTTT. Supplemented by reference TRBV28 and TRBJ1-1, the full variable domain reads DVKVTQSSRYLVKRTGEKVFLECVQDMDHENMFWYRQDPGLGLRLIYFSYDVKMKEKGDIPEGYSVSREKKERFSLILESASTNQTSMYLCASSYGGDWDTEAFFGQGTRLTVV.